The rows below give T cell receptor beta chains drawn from one sample of a study of T cells in Graves' hyperthyroidism and ophthalmopathy. TCRdb fed the multiplex PCR reads into MiXCR, producing one record per CDR3 protein. The data show some 270,000 distinct CDR3 sequences, with roughly 22% seen just once and roughly 35% held by the top ten. The source material was blood. The receptors shown here come from a middle-aged woman with Graves' ophthalmopathy. The CDR3 runs from the conserved cysteine through the conserved F or W.

V gene: TRBV12-3/TRBV12-4; CDR3 length: 13; CDR3 protein: CASSYQNNSPLHF
V gene: TRBV25-1; CDR3 length: 14; CDR3 protein: CASSPTGAAYEQYF
V gene: TRBV6-4; CDR3 length: 16; CDR3 protein: CASSDRSRGRNYGYTF
V gene: TRBV5-1; CDR3 length: 14; CDR3 protein: CASSGGTGEYGYTF
V gene: TRBV27; CDR3 length: 15; CDR3 protein: CASSLAWGVGETQYF
V gene: TRBV20-1; CDR3 length: 12; CDR3 protein: CSAEGGGYEQYF
V gene: TRBV4-1; CDR3 length: 15; CDR3 protein: CASSQITGGNYGYTF
V gene: TRBV4-1; CDR3 length: 17; CDR3 protein: CASSQVSGLAGPYEQYF
V gene: TRBV6-5; CDR3 length: 15; CDR3 protein: CASSYSGGTGNTIYF
V gene: TRBV11-2; CDR3 length: 14; CDR3 protein: CASSARIGDTEAFF
V gene: TRBV28; CDR3 length: 14; CDR3 protein: CASSPIGLAYGYTF
V gene: TRBV7-6; CDR3 length: 15; CDR3 protein: CASSGLAGGGETQYF
V gene: TRBV6-1; CDR3 length: 16; CDR3 protein: CASSAAGHLNTGELFF
V gene: TRBV5-1; CDR3 length: 14; CDR3 protein: CASSRGQQNTEAFF
V gene: TRBV30; CDR3 length: 13; CDR3 protein: CAWSVGGGTEAFF
V gene: TRBV15; CDR3 length: 14; CDR3 protein: CATSRTGRNYGYTF
V gene: TRBV6-2/TRBV6-3; CDR3 length: 13; CDR3 protein: CASGTGRTYEQYF
V gene: TRBV7-2; CDR3 length: 14; CDR3 protein: CASSLVYGQETQYF
V gene: TRBV7-3; CDR3 length: 17; CDR3 protein: CASSPGLAGVGQETQYF
V gene: TRBV4-1; CDR3 length: 15; CDR3 protein: CASSPAGGGTYGYTF
V gene: TRBV5-1; CDR3 length: 14; CDR3 protein: CASSPPGLAYERYF
V gene: TRBV6-5; CDR3 length: 12; CDR3 protein: CASSSQTYEQYF
V gene: TRBV28; CDR3 length: 19; CDR3 protein: CASSPPRSGSKLLDHGYTF
V gene: TRBV5-1; CDR3 length: 13; CDR3 protein: CASSSYTEETQYF
V gene: TRBV4-1; CDR3 length: 15; CDR3 protein: CASSQEAYSSYEQYF
V gene: TRBV7-2; CDR3 length: 15; CDR3 protein: CASSPPTGRGTEAFF
V gene: TRBV6-1; CDR3 length: 17; CDR3 protein: CASTALAGTSGRHGQYF
V gene: TRBV24-1; CDR3 length: 18; CDR3 protein: CATSEAPEEAAALREQYF
V gene: TRBV5-1; CDR3 length: 14; CDR3 protein: CASSRTGDDQPQHF
V gene: TRBV2; CDR3 length: 14; CDR3 protein: CASSEVANTGELFF
V gene: TRBV9; CDR3 length: 16; CDR3 protein: CASSVTSGTSTDTQYF
V gene: TRBV6-2/TRBV6-3; CDR3 length: 18; CDR3 protein: CASSYPLAGGLNTGELFF
V gene: TRBV6-6; CDR3 length: 18; CDR3 protein: CASSLLAATEWTKNIQYF
V gene: TRBV2; CDR3 length: 15; CDR3 protein: CASSELLRGRDGYTF
V gene: TRBV6-1; CDR3 length: 14; CDR3 protein: CASTKGPTNSPLHF
V gene: TRBV7-2; CDR3 length: 17; CDR3 protein: CASSLATGAGVKYEQYF
V gene: TRBV4-1; CDR3 length: 15; CDR3 protein: CASSSYYRESYEQYF
V gene: TRBV3-1; CDR3 length: 15; CDR3 protein: CASSHLGVSSYEQYF
V gene: TRBV12-3/TRBV12-4; CDR3 length: 13; CDR3 protein: CASSTGTVYGYTF
V gene: TRBV5-1; CDR3 length: 15; CDR3 protein: CASSLSPGREKTQYF
V gene: TRBV29-1; CDR3 length: 12; CDR3 protein: CSVGTGRETQYF